This T cell receptor (beta chain) appears in the sequencing data of a study of T cell repertoires in cytomegalovirus infection. Study details: Public TCR beta signature analysis indicated the presence of both CMV infection and matching HLA type. Study-level findings and limits: Clonotypes of TCR beta that were HLA-C-restricted and CMV-specific dominated the ex vivo response. Frequencies of public TCR beta families were cumulated, and this identified carriers of CMV plus the relevant HLA.

TCRdb reanalysed the reads using MiXCR and keeps one entry per CDR3 protein. The top ten clones hold about 39% of a sample with 85,000 to 130,000 distinct CDR3 sequences, around 22% of them seen once. For this clonotype: Its antigen is undetermined.

In germline, CDR1 is SGHRS, CDR2 YFSETQ. Trimming took off 1 base at V and 3 bases at J, with 11 bases between the two ends. This CDR3 contains 14 residues. The specimen was CD8+ T cells from PBMCs. The chain couples TRBV5-1 to TRBJ2-7; no clear D. The source of this sequence is a human donor in good health (CMV status not recorded). Some clones in this sample may be carry-over from other donors' samples. The CDR3 loop is CASSLLLGNYEQYF. CDR3 in DNA: TGCGCCAGCAGCTTGTTATTGGGTAACTACGAGCAGTACTTC.